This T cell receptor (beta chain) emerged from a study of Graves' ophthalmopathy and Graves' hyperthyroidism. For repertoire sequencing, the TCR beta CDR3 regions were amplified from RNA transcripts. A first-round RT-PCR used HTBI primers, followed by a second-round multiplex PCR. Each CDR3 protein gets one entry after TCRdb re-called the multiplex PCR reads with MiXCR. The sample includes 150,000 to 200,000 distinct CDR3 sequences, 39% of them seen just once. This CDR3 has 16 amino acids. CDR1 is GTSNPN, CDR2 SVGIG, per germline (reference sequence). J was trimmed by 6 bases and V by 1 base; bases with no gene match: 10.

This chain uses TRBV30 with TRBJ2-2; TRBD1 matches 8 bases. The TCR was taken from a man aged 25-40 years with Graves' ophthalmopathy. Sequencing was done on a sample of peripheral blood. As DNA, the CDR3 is TGTGCCTGGAGTGCCTCGGGCAGGGGGCGATCCGGGGAGCTGTTTTTT. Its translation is CAWSASGRGRSGELFF. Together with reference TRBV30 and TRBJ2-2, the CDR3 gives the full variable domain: SQTIHQWPATLVQPVGSPLSLECTVEGTSNPNLYWYRQAAGRGLQLLFYSVGIGQISSEVPQNLSASRPQDRQFILSSKKLLLSDSGFYLCAWSASGRGRSGELFFGEGSRLTVL.